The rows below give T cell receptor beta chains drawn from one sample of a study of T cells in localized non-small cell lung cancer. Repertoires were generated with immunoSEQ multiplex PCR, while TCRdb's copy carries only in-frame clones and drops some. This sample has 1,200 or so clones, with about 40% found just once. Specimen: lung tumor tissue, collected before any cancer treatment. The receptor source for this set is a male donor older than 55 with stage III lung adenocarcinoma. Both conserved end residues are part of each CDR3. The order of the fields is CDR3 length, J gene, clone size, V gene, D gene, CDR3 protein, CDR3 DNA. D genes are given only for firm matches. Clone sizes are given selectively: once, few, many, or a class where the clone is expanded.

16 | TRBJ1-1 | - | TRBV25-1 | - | CASSESGAGGNTEAFF | TGTGCCAGCAGTGAATCCGGGGCAGGTGGAAACACTGAAGCTTTCTTT
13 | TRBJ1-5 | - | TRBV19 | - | CASSISREQPQHF | TGTGCCAGTAGTATATCACGGGAGCAGCCCCAGCATTTT
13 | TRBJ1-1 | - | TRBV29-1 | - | CSVGNQRDTEAFF | TGCAGCGTTGGAAACCAAAGGGACACTGAAGCTTTCTTT
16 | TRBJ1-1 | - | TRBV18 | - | CASSLQGLLTDTEAFF | TGTGCCAGCTCACTACAAGGTCTGCTTACCGACACTGAAGCTTTCTTT
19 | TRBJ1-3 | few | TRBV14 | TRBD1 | CASSQDLPLGQSVGNTIYF | TGTGCCAGCAGCCAAGATCTACCCCTGGGACAGTCTGTTGGAAACACCATATATTTT
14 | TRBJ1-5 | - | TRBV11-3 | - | CASSPNTGYQPQHF | TGTGCCAGCAGCCCAAATACAGGGTACCAGCCCCAGCATTTT
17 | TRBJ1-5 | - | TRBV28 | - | CASSFRGLRVGNQPQHF | TGTGCCAGCAGTTTTAGGGGTCTTCGTGTTGGCAATCAGCCCCAGCATTTT
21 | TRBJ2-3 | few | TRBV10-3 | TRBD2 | CAISEPLAGTSRGAGTDTQYF | TGTGCCATCAGTGAGCCACTGGCGGGGACTAGCAGGGGGGCGGGCACAGATACGCAGTATTTT
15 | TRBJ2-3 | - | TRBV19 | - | CASSIAPSRTDTQYF | TGTGCCAGTAGTATAGCCCCCTCTAGAACAGATACGCAGTATTTT
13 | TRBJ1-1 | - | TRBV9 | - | CASSETVNTEAFF | TGTGCCAGCAGCGAGACAGTGAACACTGAAGCTTTCTTT
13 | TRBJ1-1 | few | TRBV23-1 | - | CASSLDWGVEAFF | TGCGCCAGCAGCTTGGACTGGGGGGTTGAAGCTTTCTTT
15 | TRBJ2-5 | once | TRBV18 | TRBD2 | CASSPRSGAGETQYF | TGTGCCAGCTCACCCCGGAGCGGGGCGGGGGAGACCCAGTACTTC
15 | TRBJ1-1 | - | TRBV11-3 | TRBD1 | CASSLGQGVNTEAFF | TGTGCCAGCAGCTTGGGACAGGGGGTGAACACTGAAGCTTTCTTT
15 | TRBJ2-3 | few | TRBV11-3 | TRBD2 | CASSFPTSGTDTQYF | TGTGCCAGCAGCTTCCCGACTAGCGGAACAGATACGCAGTATTTT
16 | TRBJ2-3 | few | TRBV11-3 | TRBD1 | CASSLGDRGSADTQYF | TGTGCCAGCAGCTTAGGGGACAGGGGGAGCGCAGATACGCAGTATTTT
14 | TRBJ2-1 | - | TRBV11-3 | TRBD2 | CASSFNGQRDGQFF | TGTGCCAGCAGCTTTAATGGTCAGCGGGACGGGCAGTTCTTC
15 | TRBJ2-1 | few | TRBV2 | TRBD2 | CASSEMLAGAHEQFF | TGTGCCAGCAGTGAAATGCTAGCGGGAGCCCATGAGCAGTTCTTC
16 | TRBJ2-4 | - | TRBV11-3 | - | CASSSGILLAKNIQYF | TGTGCCAGCAGCTCCGGGATTCTTCTAGCCAAAAACATTCAGTACTTC
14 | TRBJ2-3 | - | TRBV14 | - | CASSRAASTDTQYF | TGTGCCAGCAGCCGGGCGGCTAGCACAGATACGCAGTATTTT
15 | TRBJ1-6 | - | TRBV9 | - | CASSVDGVSNSPLHF | TGTGCCAGCAGCGTGGACGGGGTTTCTAATTCACCCCTCCACTTT
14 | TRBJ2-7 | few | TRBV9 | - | CASSVSGLSYEQYF | TGTGCCAGCAGTGTCTCCGGGCTGTCCTACGAGCAGTACTTC
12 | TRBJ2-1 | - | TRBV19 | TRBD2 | CASSFRSAGPFF | TGTGCCAGTAGTTTTCGATCAGCGGGACCGTTCTTC
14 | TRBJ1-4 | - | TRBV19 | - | CASSTTATNEKLFF | TGTGCCAGTAGTACGACAGCAACTAATGAAAAACTGTTTTTT
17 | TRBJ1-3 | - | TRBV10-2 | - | CASSEDSFLTSGNTIYF | TGCGCCAGCAGTGAGGACAGTTTCTTAACCTCTGGAAACACCATATATTTT
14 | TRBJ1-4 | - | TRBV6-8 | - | CASSTYGGSEKLFF | TGTGCCAGCAGTACTTATGGGGGGAGTGAAAAACTGTTTTTT
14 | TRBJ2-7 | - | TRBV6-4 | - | CAISESDRFYEQYF | TGTGCCATCAGTGAGTCGGATCGGTTCTACGAGCAGTACTTC
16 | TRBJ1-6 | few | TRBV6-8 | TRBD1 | CAISGTASSYNSPLHF | TGTGCCATCAGCGGGACAGCGAGCTCCTATAATTCACCCCTCCACTTT
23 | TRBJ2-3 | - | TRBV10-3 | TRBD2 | CAISEPGASGSGRHTGYTDTQYF | TGTGCCATCAGTGAGCCGGGAGCTAGCGGGAGCGGGAGGCATACAGGTTACACAGATACGCAGTATTTT
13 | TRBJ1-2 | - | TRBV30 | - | CAWSPTKRAGYTF | TGTGCCTGGAGTCCGACCAAAAGGGCTGGCTACACCTTC
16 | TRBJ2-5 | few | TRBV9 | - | CASSVAGTGLMETQYF | TGTGCCAGCAGCGTAGCTGGTACGGGTCTGATGGAGACCCAGTACTTC
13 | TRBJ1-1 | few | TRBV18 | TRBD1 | CASSAQGVTEAFF | TGTGCCAGCTCAGCACAGGGGGTCACTGAAGCTTTCTTT
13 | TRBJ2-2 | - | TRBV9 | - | CASSGLPTGELFF | TGTGCCAGCAGCGGACTCCCCACCGGGGAGCTGTTTTTT
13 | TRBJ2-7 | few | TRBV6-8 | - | CASSYGGSYEQYF | TGTGCCAGCAGTTACGGGGGATCCTACGAGCAGTACTTC
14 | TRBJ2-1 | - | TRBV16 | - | CASSQNRITGEQFF | TGTGCCAGCAGCCAAAATAGGATTACGGGTGAGCAGTTCTTC
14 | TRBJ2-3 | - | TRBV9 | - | CASSVSRWADTQYF | TGTGCCAGCAGCGTCTCGAGGTGGGCAGATACGCAGTATTTT
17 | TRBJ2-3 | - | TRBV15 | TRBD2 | CATSRGLADSSTDTQYF | TGTGCCACCAGCAGGGGACTAGCGGACTCTAGCACAGATACGCAGTATTTT
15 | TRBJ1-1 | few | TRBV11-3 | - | CASSFRSGRNTEAFF | TGTGCCAGCAGCTTTAGGTCCGGCCGGAACACTGAAGCTTTCTTT
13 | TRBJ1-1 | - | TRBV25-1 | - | CASSADVQIEAFF | TGTGCCAGCAGTGCCGACGTACAGATAGAAGCTTTCTTT
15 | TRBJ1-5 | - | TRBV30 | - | CACQTSGSLNQPQHF | TGTGCCTGCCAAACCTCAGGGTCCCTAAATCAGCCCCAGCATTTT
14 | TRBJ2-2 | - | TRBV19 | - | CASGPLDGTGELFF | TGTGCCAGTGGACCCTTGGACGGCACCGGGGAGCTGTTTTTT
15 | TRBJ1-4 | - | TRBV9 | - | CASSVGPDPNEKLFF | TGTGCCAGCAGCGTAGGTCCAGACCCAAATGAAAAACTGTTTTTT
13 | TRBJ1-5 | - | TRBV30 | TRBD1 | CAWSGQGGQPQHF | TGTGCCTGGAGCGGACAGGGAGGGCAGCCCCAGCATTTT
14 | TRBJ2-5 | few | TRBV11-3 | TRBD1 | CASSLHGTGETQYF | TGTGCCAGCAGCTTACATGGGACAGGAGAGACCCAGTACTTC
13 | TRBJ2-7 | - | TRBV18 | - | CASSPMVAYEQYF | TGTGCCAGCTCACCAATGGTCGCCTACGAGCAGTACTTC
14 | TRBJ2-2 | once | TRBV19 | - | CASSTPGWDGELFF | TGTGCCAGTAGTACGCCAGGGTGGGACGGGGAGCTGTTTTTT
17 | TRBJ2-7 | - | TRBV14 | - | CASSQGVRDFLYYEQYF | TGTGCCAGCAGCCAAGGGGTCCGGGACTTCCTATACTACGAGCAGTACTTC
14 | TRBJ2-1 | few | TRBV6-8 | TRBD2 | CASSYAGEYNEQFF | TGTGCCAGCAGTTACGCGGGGGAATACAATGAGCAGTTCTTC
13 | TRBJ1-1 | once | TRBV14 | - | CASSQGGTSRAFF | TGTGCCAGCAGCCAAGGGGGGACCTCCCGAGCTTTCTTT
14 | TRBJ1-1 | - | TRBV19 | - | CASSPTILVTEAFF | TGTGCCAGTAGTCCGACTATACTTGTGACTGAAGCTTTCTTT
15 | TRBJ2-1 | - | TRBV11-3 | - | CASSFEGTSYNEQFF | TGTGCCAGCAGCTTCGAGGGGACCTCCTACAATGAGCAGTTCTTC
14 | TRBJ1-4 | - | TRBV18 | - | CASSPIATNEKLFF | TGTGCCAGCTCACCTATTGCAACTAATGAAAAACTGTTTTTT
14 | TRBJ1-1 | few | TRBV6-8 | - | CASSLSLDLIEAFF | TGTGCCAGCAGTCTCTCCCTGGACTTGATTGAAGCTTTCTTT
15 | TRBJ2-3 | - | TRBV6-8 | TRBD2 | CASSPSGAVTDTQYF | TGTGCCAGCAGTCCCAGCGGGGCGGTGACAGATACGCAGTATTTT
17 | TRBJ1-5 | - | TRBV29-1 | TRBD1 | CSVALLGTGGSDQPQHF | TGCAGCGTTGCACTCTTGGGGACAGGGGGCTCGGATCAGCCCCAGCATTTT
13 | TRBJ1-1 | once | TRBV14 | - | CASSLTKGTEAFF | TGTGCCAGCAGCCTCACAAAGGGGACTGAAGCTTTCTTT
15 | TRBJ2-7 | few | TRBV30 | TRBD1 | CAWSGPGQAKYEQYF | TGTGCCTGGAGCGGCCCGGGACAGGCCAAGTACGAGCAGTACTTC